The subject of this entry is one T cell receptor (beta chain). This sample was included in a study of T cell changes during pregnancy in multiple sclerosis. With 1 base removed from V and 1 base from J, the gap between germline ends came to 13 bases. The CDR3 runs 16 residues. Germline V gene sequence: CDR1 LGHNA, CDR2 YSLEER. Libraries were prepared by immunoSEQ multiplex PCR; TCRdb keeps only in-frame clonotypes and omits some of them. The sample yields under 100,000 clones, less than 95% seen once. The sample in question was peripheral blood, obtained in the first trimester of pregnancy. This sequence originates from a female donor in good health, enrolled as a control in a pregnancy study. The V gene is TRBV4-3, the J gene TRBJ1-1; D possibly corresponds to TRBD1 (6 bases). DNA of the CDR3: TGCGCCAGCAGCCAAGCAGGGGTCCAGGGGAACACTGAAGCTTTCTTT. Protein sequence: CASSQAGVQGNTEAFF.